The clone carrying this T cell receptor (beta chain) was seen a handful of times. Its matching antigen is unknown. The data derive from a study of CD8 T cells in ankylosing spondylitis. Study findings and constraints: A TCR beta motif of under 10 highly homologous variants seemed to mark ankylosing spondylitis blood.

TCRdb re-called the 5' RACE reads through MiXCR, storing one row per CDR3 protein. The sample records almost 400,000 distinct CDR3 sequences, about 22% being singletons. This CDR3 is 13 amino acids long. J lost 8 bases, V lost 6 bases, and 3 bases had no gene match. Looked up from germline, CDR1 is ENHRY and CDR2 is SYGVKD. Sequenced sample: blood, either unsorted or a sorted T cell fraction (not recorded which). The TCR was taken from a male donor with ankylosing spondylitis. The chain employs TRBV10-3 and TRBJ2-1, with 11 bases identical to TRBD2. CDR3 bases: TGTGCCATCAGACTAGCGGGAGTGGATGAGCAGTTCTTC. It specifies CAIRLAGVDEQFF.